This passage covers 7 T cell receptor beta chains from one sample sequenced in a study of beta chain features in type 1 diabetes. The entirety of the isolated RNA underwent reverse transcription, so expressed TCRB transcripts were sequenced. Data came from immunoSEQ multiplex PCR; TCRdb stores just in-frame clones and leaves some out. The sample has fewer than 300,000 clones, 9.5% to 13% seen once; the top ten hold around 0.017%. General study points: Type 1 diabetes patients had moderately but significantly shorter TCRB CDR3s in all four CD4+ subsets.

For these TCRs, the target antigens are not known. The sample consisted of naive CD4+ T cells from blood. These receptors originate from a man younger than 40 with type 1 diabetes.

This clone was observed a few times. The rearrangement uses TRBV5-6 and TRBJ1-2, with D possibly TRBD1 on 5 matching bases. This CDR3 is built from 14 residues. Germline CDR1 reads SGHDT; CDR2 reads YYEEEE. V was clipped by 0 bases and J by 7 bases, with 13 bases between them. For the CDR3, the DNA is TGTGCCAGCAGCTTGGTAGAGACTGGGGCTGGCTACACCTTC. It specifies CASSLVETGAGYTF.

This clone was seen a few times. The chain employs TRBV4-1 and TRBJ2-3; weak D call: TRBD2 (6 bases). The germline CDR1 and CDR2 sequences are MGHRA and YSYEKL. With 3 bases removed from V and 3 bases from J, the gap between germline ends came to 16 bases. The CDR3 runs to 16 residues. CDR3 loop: CASSQGTSRRTDTQYF. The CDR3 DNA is TGCGCCAGCAGCCAGGGGACTTCCCGGAGGACAGATACGCAGTATTTT.

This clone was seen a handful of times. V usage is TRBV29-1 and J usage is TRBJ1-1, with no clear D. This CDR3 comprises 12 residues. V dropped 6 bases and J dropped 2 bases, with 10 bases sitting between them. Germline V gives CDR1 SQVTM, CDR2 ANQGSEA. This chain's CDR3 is CSVSGRNTEAFF. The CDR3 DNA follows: TGCAGCGTGTCCGGGAGAAACACTGAAGCTTTCTTT.

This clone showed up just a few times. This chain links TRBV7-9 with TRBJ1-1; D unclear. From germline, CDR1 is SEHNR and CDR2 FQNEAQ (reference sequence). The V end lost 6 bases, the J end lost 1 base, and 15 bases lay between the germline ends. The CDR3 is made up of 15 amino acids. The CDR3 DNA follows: TGTGCCAGCAGTACATGGGCCCAGGCGAACACTGAAGCTTTCTTT. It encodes CASSTWAQANTEAFF.

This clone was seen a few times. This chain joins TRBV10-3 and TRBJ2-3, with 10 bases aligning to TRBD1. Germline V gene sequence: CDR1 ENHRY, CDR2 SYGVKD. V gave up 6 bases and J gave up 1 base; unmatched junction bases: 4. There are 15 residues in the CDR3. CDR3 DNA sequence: TGTGCCATCAGGACAGGGGGCGAGGGCACAGATACGCAGTATTTT. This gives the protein CAIRTGGEGTDTQYF.

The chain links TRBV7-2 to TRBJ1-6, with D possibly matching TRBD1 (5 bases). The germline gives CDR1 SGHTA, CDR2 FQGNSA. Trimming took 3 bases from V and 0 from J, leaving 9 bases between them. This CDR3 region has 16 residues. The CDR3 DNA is TGTGCCAGCAGCTTTCGACAGAGCTCCTATAATTCACCCCTCCACTTT. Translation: CASSFRQSSYNSPLHF.

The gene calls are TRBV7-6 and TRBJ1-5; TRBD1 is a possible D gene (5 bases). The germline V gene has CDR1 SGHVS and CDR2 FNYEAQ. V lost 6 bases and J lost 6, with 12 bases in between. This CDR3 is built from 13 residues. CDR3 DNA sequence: TGTGCCAGCAGTCTCGACAGTAGTCAGCCCCAGCATTTT. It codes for CASSLDSSQPQHF.